The table lists the clone carrying this TCR beta chain with a count of one. The antigen remains undetermined. Antigen-specific CD4+ T cells were expanded (with viral peptide pools) by the ViraFEST assay ahead of sequencing. Cells that had been cultured for roughly ten days were the source of isolated CD4+ T cells. In culture with roughly 10 IU/ml IL-2 and 8.5 to 10 ug/ml peptides, PBMC were grown at roughly 2 million per well. The CDR3 covers 13 residues. Germline assignment: CDR1 SNHLY and CDR2 FYNNEI. V lost 2 bases to trimming and J lost 7 bases, with 9 bases between them. These data are taken from a study of vaccination effects on CD4 cells after COVID-19. Clones were sequenced by immunoSEQ multiplex PCR, and TCRdb holds only the in-frame ones, with some missing. The table shows some 14,000 clones, with less than 85% occurring only once.

This receptor was taken from a human donor who received a COVID-19 vaccine. The source material was CD4+ T cells from PBMCs cultured with HCoV-229E spike peptides, sampled before COVID-19 vaccination. The chain joins TRBV2 to TRBJ1-5; the D is unclear. The CDR3 region has the DNA TGTGCCAGCAGTGAACTGGAGGGCCAGCCCCAGCATTTT. It specifies CASSELEGQPQHF. The whole variable domain, filled in from reference TRBV2 and TRBJ1-5, reads EPEVTQTPSHQVTQMGQEVILRCVPISNHLYFYWYRQILGQKVEFLVSFYNNEISEKSEIFDDQFSVERPDGSNFTLKIRSTKLEDSAMYFCASSELEGQPQHFGDGTRLSIL.